These 18 T cell receptor beta chains originate from one sample sequenced in a study of shared clonotypes between healthy human individuals. The table came from immunoSEQ multiplex PCR; TCRdb's copy has only in-frame clones and leaves some out. Among roughly 320,000 clones listed, around 87% were seen once. Sequenced material: memory CD8+ T cells sorted from blood. Subset reported: CD45RO+ cells pooled with CCR7-negative TemRA cells. The receptor source for this set is a man between 18 and 35 years old in good health.

This clone has only a few counts. CDR3 DNA: TGTGCCAGCAGTGCGGACAGGCTGAACACTGAAGCTTTCTTT. This encodes CASSADRLNTEAFF. The J gene is TRBJ1-1, the V gene TRBV2; the match to TRBD1 covers 7 bases. With V trimmed by 4 bases and J by 0 bases, 2 bases remained unmatched. Germline loops: CDR1 SNHLY, CDR2 FYNNEI. CDR3 length equals 14 residues.

DNA of the CDR3: TGCGCCAGCAGCCAAGAAGGTGCCCATGAGCAGTTCTTC. It is translated as CASSQEGAHEQFF. The chain has TRBV4-3 and TRBJ2-1, with unresolved D. The CDR3 contains 13 residues. Germline lookup yields CDR1 LGHNA and CDR2 YSLEER. V was pared by 0 bases and J by 8 bases, with 8 bases between.

This clone was seen just once. The V call is TRBV7-8, the J call TRBJ1-4, with D uncertain. CDR3 length: 16 amino acids. Trimming cost V 2 bases and J 0 bases, with 10 bases left between them. The germline CDR1 and CDR2 sequences are SGHVS and FQNEAQ. The CDR3 region is CASSLLGRTTNEKLFF. The CDR3 nucleotides are TGTGCCAGCAGCTTACTGGGCAGAACAACTAATGAAAAACTGTTTTTT.

V gene TRBV4-3 combines with J gene TRBJ1-1, with D perhaps TRBD1 (5 bases). The CDR3 runs to 15 residues. Deletions cut 4 bases from V and 1 base from J, with 13 bases between. CDR1 and CDR2 from the germline V gene are LGHNA and YSLEER. CDR3 residues: CASSPLGTENTEAFF. The CDR3 bases are TGCGCCAGCAGCCCTCTCGGGACCGAGAACACTGAAGCTTTCTTT.

The chain joins TRBV4-3 to TRBJ2-1; D perhaps matches TRBD2 (6 bases). Germline CDR1 reads LGHNA; CDR2 reads YSLEER. The CDR3 has 14 residues. V was clipped by 1 base and J by 3 bases, with 7 bases between them. The CDR3 nucleotides are TGCGCCAGCAGCCAAGCGGGAGTCTACAATGAGCAGTTCTTC. It is translated as CASSQAGVYNEQFF.

This chain uses TRBV7-9 with TRBJ2-3; 12 nucleotides line up with TRBD2. The length of the CDR3 is 16 residues. The germline V gene has CDR1 SEHNR and CDR2 FQNEAQ (reference sequence). Losses at the gene ends were 1 base for V and 6 bases for J; bases not matched to a gene: 5. CDR3: CASSLVTSGRGDTQYF. In nucleotides, the CDR3 is TGTGCCAGCAGCTTAGTGACTAGCGGGAGAGGGGATACGCAGTATTTT.

The rearrangement links TRBV7-9 to TRBJ2-7; the D is unclear. The V end was cut by 1 base, the J end by 5 bases, with 6 bases between. CDR1 and CDR2 (germline): SEHNR, FQNEAQ (reference sequence). The CDR3 is 12 amino acids. The CDR3 is CASSLVLHEQYF. CDR3 DNA sequence: TGTGCCAGCAGCTTAGTCCTCCACGAGCAGTACTTC.

This sequence joins TRBV5-1 and TRBJ2-1; D is unresolved. Germline V lookup: CDR1 SGHRS, CDR2 YFSETQ. V lost 4 bases, J lost 0 bases, and 11 bases lay in between. The CDR3 contains 15 residues. Here the CDR3 reads CASSMDPSSYNEQFF. CDR3 nucleotide sequence: TGCGCCAGCAGCATGGACCCGAGCTCCTACAATGAGCAGTTCTTC.

The chain is built from TRBV5-1 and TRBJ2-7; D possibly corresponds to TRBD1 (6 bases). Germline loops: CDR1 SGHRS, CDR2 YFSETQ. The V end lost 5 bases, the J end lost 2 bases, and 11 bases lay between the germline ends. This CDR3 is 13 amino acids long. CDR3 in DNA: TGCGCCAGCAGGCAAGGACAGACCTACGAGCAGTACTTC. This sequence encodes CASRQGQTYEQYF.

The chain recombines TRBV11-2 with TRBJ1-6, with 11 positions matching TRBD1. CDR1 and CDR2 (germline): SGHAT, FQNNGV. The CDR3 spans 17 residues. The V gene end was trimmed by 1 base and the J gene end by 7 bases; junction bases not matched to a gene: 6. CDR3 sequence reads: CASSLVRGTGGNSPLHF. The DNA of the CDR3 is TGTGCCAGCAGCTTAGTACGGGGGACAGGGGGGAATTCACCCCTCCACTTT.

This chain connects TRBV29-1 to TRBJ1-2; 8 nucleotides line up with TRBD1. Germline V lookup: CDR1 SQVTM, CDR2 ANQGSEA. This CDR3 has 13 amino acids. V lost 6 bases to trimming and J lost 8 bases; unmatched junction nucleotides: 11. CDR3 protein: CSVRTGKDQGYTF. For the CDR3, the DNA is TGCAGCGTCCGGACAGGGAAGGACCAAGGCTACACCTTC.

The V and J genes are TRBV7-9 and TRBJ2-3; TRBD1 aligns across 10 bases. The CDR3 covers 15 residues. V was pared by 5 bases and J by 5 bases, with 7 bases of the junction left unmatched. Germline CDR1 and CDR2: SEHNR and FQNEAQ (reference sequence). The CDR3 loop is CASSLTGTGEDTQYF. CDR3 bases: TGTGCCAGCAGCCTAACCGGGACAGGGGAAGATACGCAGTATTTT.

The chain links TRBV6-1 to TRBJ2-7; D possibly corresponds to TRBD2 (5 bases). CDR3 length equals 15 residues. V was pared by 0 bases and J by 4 bases, with 13 bases between. Germline V CDR1 and CDR2: MNHNS, SASEGT. The DNA for the CDR3 is TGTGCCAGCAGTGAAGCCCCCCGGACGGGGTACGAGCAGTACTTC. Translated: CASSEAPRTGYEQYF.

V usage is TRBV2 and J usage is TRBJ2-7, with 12 positions matching TRBD2. The CDR3 loop spans 17 amino acids. V shed 10 bases, J shed 2 bases, and the junction held 15 bases outside the gene matches. The germline CDR1 and CDR2 sequences are SNHLY and FYNNEI. As DNA, the CDR3 is TGTGCCACCTTAACTAGCGGGGGGCCAGCACGTACCTACGAGCAGTACTTC. This codes for CATLTSGGPARTYEQYF.

The V gene is TRBV4-1, the J gene TRBJ2-7; either TRBD1 or TRBD2 may supply D (6 bases each). CDR1 MGHRA and CDR2 YSYEKL come from the germline V gene. The CDR3 length is 15 residues. Trimming took off 0 bases at V and 1 base at J, with 10 bases between the two ends. The CDR3 nucleotides read TGCGCCAGCAGCCAAGAACGGGGGACATCCTACGAGCAGTACTTC. Its protein product is CASSQERGTSYEQYF.

CDR3 region: CASSLDLGGAPTNTGELFF. CDR3 nucleotide sequence: TGTGCCAGCAGCTTAGATCTTGGAGGGGCGCCCACGAACACCGGGGAGCTGTTTTTT. The gene calls are TRBV11-3 and TRBJ2-2; D possibly corresponds to TRBD2 (6 bases). CDR1 is SGHNT and CDR2 is YENEEA in the germline V gene. The CDR3 loop spans 19 amino acids. Trimming shortened V by 0 bases and J by 0 bases, and 17 bases separated the two germline ends.

The rearrangement uses TRBV27 and TRBJ1-5; TRBD1 aligns across 9 bases. The CDR3 spans 16 residues. After removal of 5 bases from V and 0 bases from J, the junction contained 5 bases not matched to a gene. Germline CDR1 reads MNHEY; CDR2 reads SMNVEV (reference sequence). CDR3 loop: CASSLGTGYSNQPQHF. In DNA, the CDR3 is TGTGCCAGCAGTCTCGGGACAGGGTATAGCAATCAGCCCCAGCATTTT.

On this clone: Other DNA sequences in this specimen translate into the identical CDR3. V is TRBV7-2 and J is TRBJ2-7; 7 bases line up with TRBD2. Germline V gene sequence: CDR1 SGHTA, CDR2 FQGNSA. With V trimmed by 2 bases and J by 1 base, 2 bases remained unmatched. This CDR3 has 14 residues. The DNA of the CDR3 is TGTGCCAGCAGCTTACAAGCGGGATCCTACGAGCAGTACTTC. This sequence encodes CASSLQAGSYEQYF.